This T cell receptor (beta chain) originates from a study of CDR3 diversity in severe acne. A single record per CDR3 protein comes from TCRdb applying MiXCR to the PCR reads. The table lists about 97,000 distinct CDR3 sequences, more than 45% of them singletons. Trimming shortened V by 7 bases and J by 7 bases, and 25 bases separated the two germline ends. The CDR3 consists of 17 residues. Germline loops: CDR1 MDHEN, CDR2 SYDVKM. This chain connects TRBV28 to TRBJ2-2; possible D gene TRBD2, 6 bases. Sequences were obtained from blood. This TCR came from a male donor with acne. Here the CDR3 reads CASIPFGAEGPVGELFF. The CDR3 DNA sequence: TGTGCCAGCATCCCTTTCGGTGCGGAGGGACCCGTCGGGGAGCTGTTTTTT.